The 32 T cell receptor beta chains in this list originate from one sample, sequenced in a study of cytomegalovirus exposure and HLA in healthy donors. The primer mix had 60 Vbeta and 13 Jbeta primers. Using immunoSEQ multiplex PCR, the repertoire was profiled, and TCRdb retains in-frame clones only, with some absent. The table lists more than 150,000 clones, around 80% of them singletons. The sample was PBMCs. These receptors were collected from a young man in good health and CMV-seronegative.

This clone was observed a few times. The chain uses TRBV21-1 and TRBJ1-2; the table's TRBD1 call for D was not verified on the DNA. TRBV21-1 is assigned pseudogene status. CDR3 size: 17 residues. The CDR3 DNA sequence: TGTGCCAGCAGCAAGAGGACAGGGGGCCTCTATAACTATGGCTACACCTTC. As protein: CASSKRTGGLYNYGYTF.

The rearrangement links TRBV7-6 to TRBJ2-7; D is perhaps TRBD1 (6 bases). CDR1 and CDR2 from the germline V gene are SGHVS and FNYEAQ. Trimming left V 3 bases short and J 2 bases short, with 11 bases between. The CDR3 has 14 amino acids. CDR3 DNA: TGTGCCAGCAGCTTTTCGGGACAAACCTACGAGCAGTACTTC. Translated, it gives CASSFSGQTYEQYF.

The chain recombines TRBV2 with TRBJ1-1; no clear D. Between the trimmed V and J ends, which lost 1 base and 3 bases, there was a span of 12 bases. This CDR3 region has 15 residues. The germline gives CDR1 SNHLY, CDR2 FYNNEI. The CDR3 nucleotides read TGTGCCAGCAGTGAAGGGGCCCGGATATACACTGAAGCTTTCTTT. As protein: CASSEGARIYTEAFF.

The CDR3 loop reads CASSQAGGDPYEQYF. The CDR3 bases are TGCGCCAGCAGCCAGGCAGGGGGAGACCCCTACGAGCAGTACTTC. J is TRBJ2-7 and V is TRBV4-3, with 7 nucleotides matching TRBD1. After removal of 3 bases from V and 2 bases from J, the junction contained 7 bases not matched to a gene. Looked up from germline, CDR1 is LGHNA and CDR2 is YSLEER. The CDR3 is 15 amino acids.

The CDR3 protein is CASRQATFLSYNSPLHF. For the CDR3, the DNA is TGTGCCAGCAGACAGGCTACCTTTCTCTCCTATAATTCACCCCTCCACTTT. This chain joins TRBV7-2 and TRBJ1-6; the D gene is possibly TRBD1 (5 bases). Trimming pared 6 bases from V and 0 bases from J, leaving 15 bases between. The CDR3 sequence is 17 residues long. CDR1 is SGHTA and CDR2 is FQGNSA in the germline V gene.

The J gene is TRBJ2-4, the V gene TRBV5-8; 7 bases match TRBD2. With V trimmed by 4 bases and J by 0 bases, 16 bases remained unmatched. The length of the CDR3 is 19 residues. Per the germline V gene, CDR1 is SGHTS and CDR2 is YDEGEE. The CDR3 bases are TGTGCCAGCAGCACCCACACCTTTACGGGGGGAATAGCCAAAAACATTCAGTACTTC. Its translation is CASSTHTFTGGIAKNIQYF.

The gene calls are TRBV2 and TRBJ1-2, with a tentative D call TRBD1 (5 bases). CDR1 is SNHLY, CDR2 FYNNEI, per germline. Deletions cut 2 bases from V and 4 bases from J, with 14 bases between. The CDR3 runs 15 residues. The CDR3 protein is CASSELLGEAYGYTF. The CDR3 coding sequence is TGTGCCAGCAGTGAATTATTAGGGGAAGCCTATGGCTACACCTTC.

The J gene is TRBJ2-3, the V gene TRBV5-8; TRBD1 is a possible D gene (7 bases). The germline V gene has CDR1 SGHTS and CDR2 YDEGEE. Trimming took 4 bases from V and 3 from J, leaving 15 bases between them. CDR3 length: 15 residues. CDR3: CASSTRDSLTDTQYF. The CDR3 DNA reads TGTGCCAGCAGCACGCGGGACAGCCTTACAGATACGCAGTATTTT. The variable domain in full, completed from reference TRBV5-8 and TRBJ2-3, reads EAGVTQSPTHLIKTRGQQATLRCSPISGHTSVYWYQQALGLGLQFLLWYDEGEERNRGNFPPRFSGRQFPNYSSELNVNALELEDSALYLCASSTRDSLTDTQYFGPGTRLTVL.

In this sample, this clone turned up a few times. J is TRBJ2-3 and V is TRBV13; D might be TRBD2 (5 bases). Per germline, CDR1 PRHDT and CDR2 FYEKMQ (reference sequence). The ends were cut back, 5 bases at V and 4 bases at J, with 16 bases in the middle. The CDR3 extends over 15 amino acids. CDR3 DNA sequence: TGTGCCAGCAGCCCCAAGCGGAACGGAGCAGATACGCAGTATTTT. Translation: CASSPKRNGADTQYF.

This clone was observed a handful of times. The CDR3 region is CASSRAGDLSGANVLTF. The CDR3 DNA reads as TGCGCCAGCAGCCGAGCGGGAGACCTCTCTGGGGCCAACGTCCTGACTTTC. The rearrangement joins TRBV4-3 to TRBJ2-6; TRBD2 matches at 8 bases. Germline assignment: CDR1 LGHNA and CDR2 YSLEER. V gave up 4 bases and J gave up 0 bases; unmatched junction bases: 5. This CDR3 comprises 17 residues.

The J gene is TRBJ2-2, the V gene TRBV4-3, with D maybe TRBD2 (6 bases). The CDR3 consists of 17 residues. Between the trimmed V and J ends, which lost 0 bases and 6 bases, there was a span of 17 bases. In germline, CDR1 is LGHNA, CDR2 YSLEER. The CDR3 is CASSQEPGLFRSGELFF. Written as DNA, the CDR3 is TGCGCCAGCAGCCAAGAACCGGGACTGTTTAGGTCCGGGGAGCTGTTTTTT.

CDR3 sequence reads: CASSPGTGSSYEQYF. The CDR3 DNA sequence: TGTGCCAGCAGCCCCGGGACAGGGTCCTCCTACGAGCAGTACTTC. The chain couples TRBV5-4 to TRBJ2-7, with TRBD1 matching 9 bases. V lost 4 bases and J lost 0; bases outside the gene matches: 5. Germline V gene data show CDR1 as SGHNT and CDR2 as YYREEE (reference sequence). This CDR3 region has 15 residues.

The rearrangement links TRBV7-9 to TRBJ2-7; 9 bases are a match to TRBD2. The trim removed 5 bases at V and 6 bases at J, leaving 8 bases unmatched. From germline, CDR1 is SEHNR and CDR2 FQNEAQ (reference sequence). The CDR3 length is 14 residues. The CDR3 reads CASSTGTSFLEQYF. CDR3 in DNA: TGTGCCAGCAGCACCGGGACTAGCTTCCTCGAGCAGTACTTC.

The chain carries TRBV5-1 and TRBJ1-1; 7 bases map to TRBD1. The CDR3 is made up of 14 amino acids. Germline V gene lookup returns CDR1 SGHRS and CDR2 YFSETQ. The ends lost 3 bases at V and 0 bases at J; junction bases unmatched: 2. The CDR3 DNA sequence: TGCGCCAGCAGCTCACAGGGGATGAACACTGAAGCTTTCTTT. Its translation is CASSSQGMNTEAFF.

V is TRBV7-2 and J is TRBJ2-5, with 7 positions matching TRBD1. The J call may be in error: the DNA end matches TRBJ2-7 better. Looked up from germline, CDR1 is SGHTA and CDR2 is FQGNSA. The CDR3 is 15 amino acids. CDR3 bases: TGTGCCAGCAGCTCGGGACAGCCAGGGGCCCACGAGCAGTACTTC. Its protein is CASSSGQPGAHEQYF.

The chain is built from TRBV7-9 and TRBJ2-7; the match to TRBD1 covers 9 bases. J was trimmed by 1 base and V by 3 bases; bases with no gene match: 10. The CDR3 runs 17 residues. CDR1 is SEHNR, CDR2 FQNEAQ, per germline (reference sequence). Here the CDR3 reads CASSFKIRTGASYEQYF. The CDR3 DNA reads TGTGCCAGCAGCTTTAAGATTAGGACAGGGGCATCCTACGAGCAGTACTTC. Together with reference TRBV7-9 and TRBJ2-7, the CDR3 gives the full variable domain: DTGVSQNPRHKITKRGQNVTFRCDPISEHNRLYWYRQTLGQGPEFLTYFQNEAQLEKSRLLSDRFSAERPKGSFSTLEIQRTEQGDSAMYLCASSFKIRTGASYEQYFGPGTRLTVT.

The chain recombines TRBV27 with TRBJ1-5; unclear D gene. Germline V gene lookup returns CDR1 MNHEY and CDR2 SMNVEV (reference sequence). CDR3 length: 15 amino acids. Trimming took off 4 bases at V and 1 base at J, with 11 bases between the two ends. The CDR3: CASSSSGLSNQPQHF. As DNA, the CDR3 is TGTGCCAGCAGTTCCTCGGGGTTGAGCAATCAGCCCCAGCATTTT.

The chain has TRBV29-1 and TRBJ2-5; tentatively, D is TRBD1 (6 bases). The CDR3 loop spans 14 amino acids. The V and J ends lost 6 bases and 4 bases respectively, with 18 bases between them. The germline V gene has CDR1 SQVTM and CDR2 ANQGSEA. DNA of the CDR3: TGCAGCGTCGGAGGACAGCCCTTGGGAGAGACCCAGTACTTC. Its translation is CSVGGQPLGETQYF.

J is TRBJ1-2 and V is TRBV5-1; 8 nucleotides match TRBD1. The CDR3 length is 12 residues. The V and J ends lost 2 bases and 8 bases, in that order; junction bases with no gene match: 2. Germline CDR1 reads SGHRS; CDR2 reads YFSETQ. Here the CDR3 DNA reads TGCGCCAGCAGCTTCGACAGGGGCGGCTACACCTTC. It codes for CASSFDRGGYTF.

This clone was seen once. V is TRBV7-9 and J is TRBJ2-7, with 11 bases aligning to TRBD1. This CDR3 is built from 15 residues. Looked up from germline, CDR1 is SEHNR and CDR2 is FQNEAQ (reference sequence). J was trimmed by 6 bases and V by 1 base; bases with no gene match: 5. In nucleotides, the CDR3 is TGTGCCAGCAGCTTAGGCGGACAGGGGGCCAGCGAGCAGTACTTC. It specifies CASSLGGQGASEQYF.

The chain is built from TRBV2 and TRBJ2-2; TRBD2 aligns across 7 bases. This CDR3 has 15 residues. With V trimmed by 6 bases and J by 5 bases, 9 bases remained unmatched. Germline V lookup: CDR1 SNHLY, CDR2 FYNNEI. The DNA of the CDR3 is TGTGCCAGCAGGGAGGCGGGAGATGGGACCGGGGAGCTGTTTTTT. Its protein is CASREAGDGTGELFF.

The chain links TRBV12-5 to TRBJ1-5; 10 bases map to TRBD1. The CDR3 runs 14 residues. From germline, CDR1 is LGHNT and CDR2 FRNRAP. J lost 5 bases, V lost 10 bases, and 8 bases had no gene match. The CDR3 DNA follows: TGTGCTACCTCGACAGGGGGCGGAGATCAGCCCCAGCATTTT. The encoded protein is CATSTGGGDQPQHF.

This clone was picked up one time. The rearrangement joins TRBV14 to TRBJ2-2, with TRBD1 matching 8 bases. V dropped 2 bases and J dropped 9; count of bases not matched to a gene: 11. The germline gives CDR1 SGHDN, CDR2 FVKESK. This CDR3 is 16 amino acids long. The CDR3 sequence: CASSQLDRGRVRELFF. Here the CDR3 DNA reads TGTGCCAGCAGCCAACTAGACAGGGGCCGGGTGAGGGAGCTGTTTTTT.

J is TRBJ1-2 and V is TRBV30, with unresolved D. V shed 1 base and J shed 8 bases, with 5 bases lying between them. The CDR3 loop spans 10 amino acids. The V gene's germline CDR1 is GTSNPN and CDR2 SVGIG (reference sequence). CDR3 bases: TGTGCCTGGAGTGGGGAGGGCTACACCTTC. It encodes CAWSGEGYTF.

The genes are TRBV6-6 and TRBJ1-2; TRBD1 matches 7 bases. The CDR3 consists of 12 residues. Trimming cost V 6 bases and J 4 bases; bases outside gene matches: 2. Per the germline V gene, CDR1 is MNHNY and CDR2 is SVGAGI (reference sequence). The CDR3: CASSRDSYGYTF. DNA for the CDR3: TGTGCCAGCAGCCGGGACAGCTATGGCTACACCTTC.

The chain links TRBV15 to TRBJ2-7, with 8 positions matching TRBD1. Germline values: CDR1 LNHNV, CDR2 YYDKDF (reference sequence). CDR3 length equals 15 residues. V was pared by 1 base and J by 3 bases, with 5 bases of the junction left unmatched. CDR3 nucleotides: TGTGCCACCAGCAGAGGAACAGGGGGTAGCTACGAGCAGTACTTC. Encoded protein: CATSRGTGGSYEQYF.

This clone has more than one count but fewer than ten. The chain recombines TRBV30 with TRBJ2-3; 9 bases map to TRBD2. The J segment lost 7 bases and the V segment lost 5 bases, leaving 10 bases of the junction unmatched. This CDR3 is built from 14 residues. Germline lookup yields CDR1 GTSNPN and CDR2 SVGIG (reference sequence). The CDR3 protein is CAWGQGGGANTQYF. The CDR3 DNA follows: TGTGCCTGGGGCCAAGGCGGGGGGGCAAATACGCAGTATTTT.

The chain links TRBV9 to TRBJ2-3; 9 nucleotides align to TRBD2. This CDR3 region has 16 residues. Germline-derived CDR1 and CDR2 are SGDLS and YYNGEE. The V gene end was trimmed by 0 bases and the J gene end by 2 bases; junction bases not matched to a gene: 4. The CDR3: CASSVGGGRATDTQYF. The CDR3, as DNA: TGTGCCAGCAGCGTAGGGGGCGGGAGGGCCACAGATACGCAGTATTTT.

This clone was recorded a few times. The V and J genes are TRBV19 and TRBJ1-2; D remains unclear. Trimming cost V 6 bases and J 6 bases, with 14 bases left between them. Germline V CDR1 and CDR2: LNHDA, SQIVND (reference sequence). There are 13 residues in the CDR3. CDR3 protein: CASSLAPGDGYTF. CDR3 sequence (DNA): TGTGCCAGTAGCCTAGCCCCGGGAGATGGCTACACCTTC.

The genes are TRBV5-1 and TRBJ1-1; 8 bases align to TRBD1. The trim removed 4 bases at V and 7 bases at J, leaving 9 bases unmatched. Germline V gives CDR1 SGHRS, CDR2 YFSETQ. This CDR3 spans 14 amino acids. Here the CDR3 DNA reads TGCGCCAGCAGCGACGGGACAGGCCGTATTGAAGCTTTCTTT. Its protein product is CASSDGTGRIEAFF.

The genes are TRBV4-2 and TRBJ2-7, with 8 bases that match TRBD1. The CDR3 is 14 residues long. Germline CDR1 and CDR2: LGHNA and YNFKEQ. The V gene end was trimmed by 6 bases and the J gene end by 5 bases; junction bases not matched to a gene: 9. The CDR3 loop reads CASRPGTGLDEQYF. The CDR3 nucleotides are TGTGCCAGCAGGCCCGGGACAGGCCTTGACGAGCAGTACTTC.

This chain joins TRBV5-6 and TRBJ1-1, with 8 bases fitting TRBD1. The trim removed 0 bases at V and 6 bases at J, leaving 4 bases unmatched. CDR3 size: 14 residues. Germline V gene sequence: CDR1 SGHDT, CDR2 YYEEEE. CDR3 sequence (DNA): TGTGCCAGCAGCTTGGCCGGCAGGGGGCCTGAAGCTTTCTTT. Protein: CASSLAGRGPEAFF.